Sequencing of this T cell receptor (beta chain) was carried out in a study of T cells in Graves' hyperthyroidism and ophthalmopathy. Study context: Peripheral blood was taken when the disease was first diagnosed, before any treatment began.

From RNA transcripts, TCR beta CDR3 regions were amplified. A first-round RT-PCR of the TCR CDR3 used the HTBI primer set. TCRdb re-analysed the multiplex PCR reads in MiXCR, keeping a single row per CDR3 protein. The table has 650,000 to 850,000 distinct CDR3 sequences, roughly 20% seen once. About this clonotype itself: Its antigen is still unknown.

The CDR3 sequence is 11 residues long. Per the germline V gene, CDR1 is DFQATT and CDR2 is SNEGSKA (reference sequence). The V gene lost 6 bases and the J gene lost 7 bases, with 10 bases spanning the gap. The study, taken as a whole, reports: Most thyroid clonotypes with frequency above 0.001 were detected in blood.

This TCR came from a woman in her forties or fifties with Graves' hyperthyroidism that later progressed to Graves' ophthalmopathy. The sequenced sample consisted of blood. The rearrangement links TRBV20-1 to TRBJ2-1, with D tentatively TRBD2 (6 bases). The CDR3 nucleotides read TGCAGTGCCCCGGCGGGGAATGAGCAGTTCTTC. It specifies CSAPAGNEQFF.